Sequencing of this TCR beta chain was carried out in a study of cytomegalovirus exposure and HLA in healthy donors. The study, taken as a whole, reports: DRB1 had the most TCR associations and HLA-C the fewest, a later analysis found, with rates varying by HLA locus. In a later analysis, at a false discovery rate of 0.05, approximately 16,000 TCR beta sequences were associated with HLA alleles. Presence/absence analysis assumed near-uniform sequencing depth across donors.

Regarding donors, all were healthy bone marrow donors. A remark on this clone: Its antigen is currently unknown.

This CDR3 comprises 15 residues. Germline CDR1 and CDR2: SGDLS and YYNGEE. The germline V and J ends were trimmed by 5 bases and 5 bases, with 17 bases remaining between them. This PCR relied on a set of 60 Vbeta primers and 13 Jbeta primers. The data were produced by immunoSEQ multiplex PCR, yet TCRdb's version contains in-frame clones alone and is incomplete. The sample shows approximately 190,000 clones, 82% of them seen only once. V gene TRBV9 combines with J gene TRBJ2-1; D possibly corresponds to TRBD1 (6 bases). This TCR came from a woman younger than 30 in good health and CMV-seronegative. The sample taken for sequencing was PBMCs. The CDR3: CASRPYREGDNEQFF. In DNA, the CDR3 is TGTGCCAGCAGGCCTTACAGGGAAGGCGACAATGAGCAGTTCTTC.